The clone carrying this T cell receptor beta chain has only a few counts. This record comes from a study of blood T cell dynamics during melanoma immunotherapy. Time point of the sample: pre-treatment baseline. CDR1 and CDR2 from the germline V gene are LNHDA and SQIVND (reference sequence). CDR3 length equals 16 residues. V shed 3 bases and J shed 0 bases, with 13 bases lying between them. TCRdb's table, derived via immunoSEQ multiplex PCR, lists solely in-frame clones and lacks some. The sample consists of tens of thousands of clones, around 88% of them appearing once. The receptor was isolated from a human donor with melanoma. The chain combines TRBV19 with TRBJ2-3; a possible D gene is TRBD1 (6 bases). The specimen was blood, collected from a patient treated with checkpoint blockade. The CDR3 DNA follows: TGTGCCAGTAGTATTATGGGGGCCTCTAGCACAGATACGCAGTATTTT. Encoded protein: CASSIMGASSTDTQYF.